This T cell receptor (beta chain) was documented in a study of T cell responses to AZD1222 COVID-19 vaccine. Points from the study as a whole: Repertoires were collected only later (after the peak T cell response had occurred). Spike-specific TCR breadth and depth rose after two AZD1222 doses. Baseline testing showed seropositivity in only six or seven AZD1222 recipients.

The assay was immunoSEQ multiplex PCR, and TCRdb's table has in-frame clones only and misses some. The sample holds 100,000 to 150,000 clones, around 88% seen once. About this clone: Its specificity is not known.

This CDR3 has 12 amino acids. V was shortened by 7 bases and J by 8 bases, with 11 bases between the two germline ends. Germline V gene lookup returns CDR1 SGHTA and CDR2 FQGNSA. J is TRBJ2-2 and V is TRBV7-2; D not resolved. The TCR comes from an adult in good health. This material consisted of peripheral blood, taken on day 0 of AZD1222 vaccination. CDR3 amino acids: CASNKLGGELFF. CDR3 nucleotides: TGTGCCAGCAACAAACTTGGGGGGGAGCTGTTTTTT.